This T cell receptor beta chain was recorded in a study of blood T cell repertoires in COVID-19. As for the study in general: There were acute and convalescent COVID-19 samples, and they came from the United States, Italy and Spain. Sources were T cells, B-cell-depleted T cells, or PBMCs; the material itself was cDNA or gDNA.

The length of the CDR3 is 18 residues. With V trimmed by 1 base and J by 2 bases, 12 bases remained unmatched. Germline-derived CDR1 and CDR2 are SGHKS and YYEKEE (reference sequence). In the study's own analysis: Reference gene primer amplification gave nucleated cell count estimates. The repertoire was sequenced with immunoSEQ multiplex PCR; TCRdb's copy has only in-frame clones and lacks some. That table supplies the V and J calls and clone size; D and trimming were determined from the DNA. The repertoire holds 230,000 or so clones, around four fifths seen once, with roughly 8.6% in the top ten. Sample: peripheral blood. V gene TRBV5-5 combines with J gene TRBJ2-3, with 8 bases that match TRBD2. The TCR sequence derives from a man aged 35-49 years with active or convalescent COVID-19. CDR3 in DNA: TGTGCCAGCAGCTTGATTCGCGTTAGCGGGGTTTACACAGATACGCAGTATTTT. Amino acid sequence: CASSLIRVSGVYTDTQYF.